This T cell receptor (beta chain) was recorded in a study of blood T cell repertoires in COVID-19. This CDR3 has 14 residues. The J segment lost 6 bases and the V segment lost 5 bases, leaving 7 bases of the junction unmatched. CDR1 MDHEN and CDR2 SYDVKM come from the germline V gene. Patients in Seattle were enrolled during active infection, then followed longitudinally. The table came from immunoSEQ multiplex PCR; TCRdb's copy has only in-frame clones and leaves some out. The table has more than 65,000 clones, 75% to 85% seen once. The source is a man aged 25 to 45 with COVID-19, enrolled during active disease. This chain uses TRBV28 with TRBJ1-5; 7 nucleotides agree with TRBD1. The sample comprised peripheral blood. CDR3 loop: CASSGGGAGQPQHF. The DNA for the CDR3 is TGTGCCAGCAGTGGAGGGGGCGCGGGTCAGCCCCAGCATTTT. The full variable domain, its missing parts supplied by reference TRBV28 and TRBJ1-5, is DVKVTQSSRYLVKRTGEKVFLECVQDMDHENMFWYRQDPGLGLRLIYFSYDVKMKEKGDIPEGYSVSREKKERFSLILESASTNQTSMYLCASSGGGAGQPQHFGDGTRLSIL.